This record looks at one T cell receptor (beta chain) sequence and its context. Its target is not known. The CDR3 contains 13 residues. The V gene's germline CDR1 is SQVTM and CDR2 ANQGSEA. This record belongs to a study of T cells expressing NK-cell markers. General study results and limits: The dominant NKG2C+ clonotypes represented about 1.0-7.0% of CD8+ T cells in six donors. In a handful of donors, dominant clonotypes made up about 28.3-60.1% of CD3+CD56-NKG2C+ cells.

Beta-chain TCR cDNA was generated via 5'RACE template switching with UMIs. With the 5' RACE reads reprocessed, TCRdb shows one record per CDR3 protein and no DNA. The listing records some 340,000 distinct CDR3 sequences. The chain combines TRBV29-1 with TRBJ1-2; there is no DNA to check the TCRdb D call of TRBD1. The clonotype comes from a man between 18 and 69 years old in good health. The sample was blood T cells: a sorted CD56 or NKG2C T cell subset, CD4+ or CD8+ T cells, or bulk PBMC T cells (not recorded which). CDR3 protein: CSVDRGTAYGYTF.